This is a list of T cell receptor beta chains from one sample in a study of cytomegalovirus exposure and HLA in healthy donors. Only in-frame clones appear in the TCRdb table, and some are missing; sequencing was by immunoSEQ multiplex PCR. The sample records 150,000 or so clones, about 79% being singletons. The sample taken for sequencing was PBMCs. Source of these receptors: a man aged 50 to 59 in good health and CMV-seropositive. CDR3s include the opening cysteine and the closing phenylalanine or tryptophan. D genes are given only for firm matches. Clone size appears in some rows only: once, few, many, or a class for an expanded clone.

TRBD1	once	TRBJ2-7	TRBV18	CASSGQGGPRVEQYF	TGTGCCAGCTCAGGACAGGGGGGCCCAAGGGTCGAGCAGTACTTC
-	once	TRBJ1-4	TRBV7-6	CASSAGSRGIGKLFF	TGTGCCAGCAGCGCCGGGTCCAGGGGTATTGGGAAACTGTTTTTT
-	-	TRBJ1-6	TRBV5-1	CASSSQTSDRQPSLSSYNSPLHF	TGCGCCAGCAGCTCACAAACTTCGGACAGACAACCGTCTCTGAGCTCCTATAATTCACCCCTCCACTTT
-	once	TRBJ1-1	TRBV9	CASSAPNRAEAFF	TGTGCCAGCAGCGCGCCAAACAGGGCTGAAGCTTTCTTT
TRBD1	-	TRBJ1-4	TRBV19	CATRPQGGNEKLFF	TGTGCCACTAGACCCCAGGGGGGTAATGAAAAACTGTTTTTT
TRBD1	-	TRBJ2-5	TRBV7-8	CASSSGQAQETQYF	TGTGCCAGCAGCTCCGGACAGGCCCAAGAGACCCAGTACTTC
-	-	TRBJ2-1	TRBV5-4	CASNLGYEQFF	TGTGCCAGCAACCTAGGTTATGAGCAGTTCTTC
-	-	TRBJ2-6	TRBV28	CASSLWGGAGGANVLTF	TGTGCCAGCAGTTTATGGGGGGGGGCGGGAGGGGCCAACGTCCTGACTTTC
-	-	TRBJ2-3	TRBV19	CASSIAWRLGTDTQYF	TGTGCCAGTAGTATAGCATGGAGGTTGGGCACAGATACGCAGTATTTT
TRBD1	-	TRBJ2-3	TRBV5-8	CASSLGQGSDTQYF	TGTGCCAGCAGCCTCGGACAGGGCTCAGATACGCAGTATTTT
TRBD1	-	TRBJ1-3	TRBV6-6	CASSFTGAGNTIYF	TGTGCCAGCAGTTTCACAGGGGCAGGAAACACCATATATTTT
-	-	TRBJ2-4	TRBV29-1	CSVRTGIIQYF	TGCAGCGTTAGGACCGGGATCATTCAGTACTTC
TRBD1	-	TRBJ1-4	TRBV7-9	CASSLDRGEKLFF	TGTGCCAGCAGCTTGGACAGGGGTGAAAAACTGTTTTTT
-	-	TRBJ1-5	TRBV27	CASSYRPSGIQPQHF	TGTGCCAGCAGTTATCGACCCTCAGGCATTCAGCCCCAGCATTTT
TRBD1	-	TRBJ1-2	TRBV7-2	CASSLVRGGGGYTF	TGTGCCAGCAGCTTAGTCCGAGGGGGCGGTGGCTACACCTTC
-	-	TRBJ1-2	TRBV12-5	CASAMTLNYGYTF	TGTGCTAGTGCCATGACACTCAACTATGGCTACACCTTC
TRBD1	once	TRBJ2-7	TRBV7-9	CASSLGTGGVYEQYF	TGTGCCAGCAGCCTAGGGACAGGGGGGGTCTACGAGCAGTACTTC
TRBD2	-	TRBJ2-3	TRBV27	CASSLRASGRSTDTQYF	TGTGCCAGCAGTTTAAGGGCTAGCGGGAGGAGCACAGATACGCAGTATTTT
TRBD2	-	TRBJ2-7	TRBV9	CASSSTSGGAEQYF	TGTGCCAGCAGTTCGACTAGCGGGGGTGCCGAGCAGTACTTC
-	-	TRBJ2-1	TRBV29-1	CSAPGRGNEQFF	TGCAGCGCCCCGGGGCGGGGCAATGAGCAGTTCTTC
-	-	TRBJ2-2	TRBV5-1	CASSFYGRELFF	TGCGCCAGCAGCTTTTATGGCAGGGAGCTGTTTTTT
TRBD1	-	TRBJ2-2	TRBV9	CASRTGDRSTGELFF	TGTGCCAGCAGGACAGGGGATCGATCCACCGGGGAGCTGTTTTTT
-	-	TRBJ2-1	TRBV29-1	CSVSPSGADEQFF	TGCAGCGTTTCTCCCTCAGGGGCAGATGAGCAGTTCTTC
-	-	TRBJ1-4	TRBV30	CAWSVPWSATNEKLFF	TGTGCCTGGAGTGTACCGTGGAGCGCAACTAATGAAAAACTGTTTTTT
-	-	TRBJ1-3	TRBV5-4	CASSLSGSRSGNTIYF	TGTGCCAGCAGCTTGTCGGGGTCGCGGTCTGGAAACACCATATATTTT
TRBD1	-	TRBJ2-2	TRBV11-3	CASSTFPGQGNTGELFF	TGTGCCAGCAGCACCTTTCCGGGACAGGGGAACACCGGGGAGCTGTTTTTT
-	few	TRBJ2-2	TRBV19	CASSIGGPGELFF	TGTGCCAGTAGTATCGGTGGGCCCGGGGAGCTGTTTTTT
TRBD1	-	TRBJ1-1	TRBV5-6	CASSVDRVNTEAFF	TGTGCCAGCAGCGTGGACAGGGTGAACACTGAAGCTTTCTTT
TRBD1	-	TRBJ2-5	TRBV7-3	CASSIGNRGLGETQYF	TGTGCCAGCAGCATCGGGAACAGGGGGCTGGGAGAGACCCAGTACTTC
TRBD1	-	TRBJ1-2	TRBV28	CASSPYTQDRGGYGYTF	TGTGCCAGCAGTCCCTACACCCAGGACAGGGGTGGCTATGGCTACACCTTC
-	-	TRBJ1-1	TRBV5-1	CASTFIPGLHTEAFF	TGCGCCAGCACCTTCATTCCAGGGCTACACACTGAAGCTTTCTTT
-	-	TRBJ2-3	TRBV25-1	CASSEYMLASTDTQYF	TGTGCCAGCAGTGAATATATGCTAGCGAGCACAGATACGCAGTATTTT
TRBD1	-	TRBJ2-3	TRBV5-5	CASRYGQGRNTQYF	TGTGCCAGCAGATATGGACAGGGGCGGAATACGCAGTATTTT
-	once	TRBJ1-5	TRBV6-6	CASSSGSRQPQHF	TGTGCCAGCAGTTCAGGGTCCCGTCAGCCCCAGCATTTT
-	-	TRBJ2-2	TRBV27	CASMQGKAGELFF	TGTGCCAGCATGCAGGGTAAAGCCGGGGAGCTGTTTTTT
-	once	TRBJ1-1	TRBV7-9	CSSILGGGDPSGHTEAFF	TGTTCCAGCATTCTTGGGGGGGGAGACCCCTCAGGGCACACTGAAGCTTTCTTT
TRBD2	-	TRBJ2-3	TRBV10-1	CASSPVGYQRGAADTQYF	TGCGCCAGCAGCCCCGTGGGGTACCAGCGGGGTGCGGCAGATACGCAGTATTTT
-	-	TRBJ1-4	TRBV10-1	CASSEPSGGYEKLFF	TGCGCCAGCAGTGAGCCGTCGGGGGGGTACGAAAAACTGTTTTTT
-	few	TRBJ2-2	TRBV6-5	CASSHKPQGTGELFF	TGTGCCAGCAGTCATAAGCCGCAGGGAACGGGGGAGCTGTTTTTT
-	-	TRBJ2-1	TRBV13	CASHRTAPGPSYRKAGDEQFF	TGTGCCAGCCATCGGACAGCCCCGGGTCCCAGTTATAGGAAGGCTGGGGATGAGCAGTTCTTC
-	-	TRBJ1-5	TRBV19	CASSIGGYSNQPQHF	TGTGCCAGTAGTATTGGCGGCTATAGCAATCAGCCCCAGCATTTT
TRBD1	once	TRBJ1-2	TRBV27	CASSKRQGRYGYTF	TGTGCCAGCAGTAAACGACAGGGTAGATATGGCTACACCTTC
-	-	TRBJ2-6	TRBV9	CASSVAGQGSGANVLTF	TGTGCCAGCAGCGTAGCTGGCCAGGGGTCTGGGGCCAACGTCCTGACTTTC
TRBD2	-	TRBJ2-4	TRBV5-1	CASSFTLGGVSKNIQYF	TGCGCCAGCAGCTTTACCCTCGGGGGGGTGTCCAAAAACATTCAGTACTTC
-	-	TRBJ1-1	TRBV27	CASSFRGFGMNTEAFF	TGTGCCAGCAGTTTTCGGGGGTTTGGGATGAACACTGAAGCTTTCTTT
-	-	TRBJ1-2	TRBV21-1	CASRDREVWYGYTF	TGTGCCAGCAGGGACAGGGAGGTGTGGTATGGCTACACCTTC
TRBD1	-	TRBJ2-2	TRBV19	CASSITGGRLSNTGELFF	TGTGCCAGTAGTATCACAGGGGGCCGTCTTTCGAACACCGGGGAGCTGTTTTTT
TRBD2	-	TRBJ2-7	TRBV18	CASSPKTSGGLEQYF	TGTGCCAGCTCACCAAAGACTAGCGGGGGGCTGGAGCAGTACTTC